The entry below describes one T cell receptor (beta chain). Its cognate antigen is unknown. This sample was taken from a study of shared clonotypes between healthy human individuals. Profiled with immunoSEQ multiplex PCR; TCRdb holds only in-frame clones, not every one. Of over 2 million clones detected, approximately 95% appear once; the ten largest clones hold more than 0.95%. General study findings and limits: A handful of donors held about 4.6% of naive CD4 clonotypes in common.

The CDR3 is made up of 13 amino acids. The V end lost 0 bases, the J end lost 6 bases, and 7 bases lay between the germline ends. Germline V gene lookup returns CDR1 SGHRS and CDR2 YFSETQ. As defined, naive CD8 cells were CD45RO-negative and positively selected for CCR7, with terminally differentiated effector memory CD45RA+ cells excluded. Participating donors were healthy, HIV-negative adults free of recent acute infections or vaccinations. The specimen sequenced was naive CD8+ T cells sorted from blood. The V and J genes are TRBV5-1 and TRBJ2-1; D uncertain. The receptor comes from a man aged 18 to 30 in good health. The DNA of the CDR3 is TGCGCCAGCAGCTTGGTCGGTGTCAATGAGCAGTTCTTC. This codes for CASSLVGVNEQFF.